The 25 T cell receptor beta chains below come from one sample, sequenced in a study of blood T cell repertoires in COVID-19. Clones were sequenced by immunoSEQ multiplex PCR, and TCRdb holds only the in-frame ones, with some missing. The sample lists 200,000 to 250,000 clones; approximately 81% were seen once. Source material: peripheral blood. These TCRs come from a woman at least 80 years old with acute or convalescent COVID-19.

The chain uses TRBV5-1 and TRBJ2-3, with 8 positions matching TRBD2. V was clipped by 1 base and J by 5 bases; unmatched bases: 6. In germline, CDR1 is SGHRS, CDR2 YFSETQ. The CDR3 contains 15 residues. The CDR3 protein is CASSLSELAEDTQYF. CDR3 bases: TGCGCCAGCAGCTTGAGTGAACTAGCGGAAGATACGCAGTATTTT.

This clone showed up just a few times. CDR3 loop: CASSQGGTGTYEQYF. The CDR3 region has the DNA TGTGCCAGCAGCCAAGGCGGGACAGGGACCTACGAGCAGTACTTC. The rearrangement uses TRBV4-2 and TRBJ2-7; 9 bases match TRBD1. Germline CDR1 reads LGHNA; CDR2 reads YNFKEQ. V lost 1 base, J lost 2 bases, and 3 bases stayed unmatched. The CDR3 spans 15 residues.

This chain links TRBV7-2 with TRBJ2-5; D may be TRBD2 (6 bases). CDR1 is SGHTA, CDR2 FQGNSA, per germline. With 3 bases removed from V and 5 bases from J, the gap between germline ends came to 13 bases. The CDR3 contains 14 residues. This CDR3 is CASSLAGNGETQYF. DNA for the CDR3: TGTGCCAGCAGCTTGGCGGGAAACGGGGAGACCCAGTACTTC.

As to this clone: Other DNA sequences in the sample encode the same CDR3. The CDR3 DNA reads TGTGCTAGTGGTTTGGGGGGGGGTCAGCCCCAGCATTTT. It specifies CASGLGGGQPQHF. The V call is TRBV12-5, the J call TRBJ1-5, with D possibly TRBD1 on 5 matching bases. This CDR3 region has 13 residues. Germline loops: CDR1 LGHNT, CDR2 FRNRAP. V was clipped by 1 base and J by 6 bases, with 7 bases between them. Filled out from reference TRBV12-5 and TRBJ1-5, the complete variable domain reads DARVTQTPRHKVTEMGQEVTMRCQPILGHNTVFWYRQTMMQGLELLAYFRNRAPLDDSGMPKDRFSAEMPDATLATLKIQPSEPRDSAVYFCASGLGGGQPQHFGDGTRLSIL.

The chain carries TRBV10-2 and TRBJ2-7, with unresolved D. CDR1 is WSHSY, CDR2 SAAADI, per germline. The CDR3 is 9 residues long. The V end lost 10 bases, the J end lost 7 bases, and 8 bases lay between the germline ends. CDR3 amino acids: CAISPEQYF. CDR3 nucleotide sequence: TGCGCCATCAGCCCTGAGCAGTACTTC.

The chain links TRBV9 to TRBJ2-3, with 14 nucleotides matching TRBD2. Germline CDR1 and CDR2: SGDLS and YYNGEE. V lost 4 bases and J lost 2; bases outside the gene matches: 3. The CDR3 has 16 amino acids. Here the CDR3 reads CASSLGLAGATDTQYF. As DNA, the CDR3 is TGTGCCAGCAGCCTGGGACTAGCGGGGGCCACAGATACGCAGTATTTT.

J is TRBJ1-2 and V is TRBV4-1; the match to TRBD1 covers 7 bases. J lost 2 bases, V lost 3 bases, and 6 bases had no gene match. The CDR3 sequence is 15 residues long. Germline assignment: CDR1 MGHRA and CDR2 YSYEKL. The CDR3 coding sequence is TGCGCCAGCAGCCAGTATGAGGGGGCGAACTATGGCTACACCTTC. Protein sequence: CASSQYEGANYGYTF.

Only a few counts were recorded for this clone. The rearrangement links TRBV4-1 to TRBJ1-1; 10 bases agree with TRBD1. The CDR3 totals 18 residues. CDR1 is MGHRA and CDR2 is YSYEKL in the germline V gene. After removal of 4 bases from V and 1 base from J, the junction contained 12 bases not matched to a gene. CDR3 loop: CASSPRGTGEIGNTEAFF. The CDR3 DNA is TGCGCCAGCAGCCCGAGAGGGACAGGGGAGATTGGGAACACTGAAGCTTTCTTT.

The chain is built from TRBV9 and TRBJ2-1, with 11 bases fitting TRBD2. The junction had 5 bases not matched to a gene; V was cut back by 3 bases and J by 9 bases. Germline V CDR1 and CDR2: SGDLS, YYNGEE. The CDR3 length is 14 residues. The CDR3 nucleotides are TGTGCCAGCAGCGCTAGCGGGGGGTTCGGTGAGCAGTTCTTC. Its translation is CASSASGGFGEQFF.

The chain carries TRBV11-2 and TRBJ1-2; D perhaps matches TRBD1 (6 bases). This CDR3 has 18 amino acids. The germline gives CDR1 SGHAT, CDR2 FQNNGV. Trimming removed 3 bases from V and 1 base from J, with 21 bases in between. The CDR3 sequence is CASSFSLGPRDINYGYTF. In nucleotides, the CDR3 is TGTGCCAGCAGCTTTTCGTTAGGACCCCGGGACATTAACTATGGCTACACCTTC.

A few counts support this clone. This sample includes further DNA sequences coding for the same CDR3. The chain combines TRBV11-2 with TRBJ2-7; D gene ambiguous. Germline CDR1 and CDR2: SGHAT and FQNNGV. V was clipped by 4 bases and J by 4 bases, with 8 bases between them. The CDR3 totals 12 residues. CDR3 nucleotide sequence: TGTGCCAGCAGCTCAGCCGGGTACGAGCAGTACTTC. This gives the protein CASSSAGYEQYF.

The chain combines TRBV9 with TRBJ1-6; 7 nucleotides agree with TRBD1. The CDR3 runs to 14 residues. Germline values: CDR1 SGDLS, CDR2 YYNGEE. With 4 bases clipped from V and 4 bases from J, the junction kept 2 bases outside the gene matches. CDR3 DNA: TGTGCCAGCAGCCCGGGACAGTATAATTCACCCCTCCACTTT. This sequence encodes CASSPGQYNSPLHF.

V usage is TRBV14 and J usage is TRBJ1-3; TRBD1 matches at 7 bases. The CDR3 is made up of 15 amino acids. CDR1 and CDR2 from the germline V gene are SGHDN and FVKESK. The V segment lost 4 bases and the J segment 4 bases; nucleotides outside the gene matches: 7. CDR3 nucleotide sequence: TGTGCCAGCAGCCCCAGGGGGACAACAGGAAACACCATATATTTT. Translating gives CASSPRGTTGNTIYF.

V usage is TRBV14 and J usage is TRBJ1-4; D gene uncertain. Per germline, CDR1 SGHDN and CDR2 FVKESK. The CDR3 is 16 residues long. V lost 0 bases to trimming and J lost 0 bases, with 8 bases between them. CDR3 nucleotides: TGTGCCAGCAGCCAAGATCTGGCTCCAACTAATGAAAAACTGTTTTTT. Protein: CASSQDLAPTNEKLFF.

The J gene is TRBJ1-5, the V gene TRBV15; 11 nucleotides match TRBD1. Per the germline V gene, CDR1 is LNHNV and CDR2 is YYDKDF (reference sequence). The V and J ends lost 0 bases and 7 bases, in that order; junction bases with no gene match: 8. This CDR3 comprises 17 residues. The CDR3 region is CATSRDGQGAIGQPQHF. CDR3 nucleotide sequence: TGTGCCACCAGCAGAGATGGACAGGGGGCGATAGGGCAGCCCCAGCATTTT.

The V gene is TRBV7-8, the J gene TRBJ2-1; 16 bases are a match to TRBD2. V trimming: 5 bases; J trimming: 6 bases; junction bases outside the gene matches: 1. Germline V gene lookup returns CDR1 SGHVS and CDR2 FQNEAQ. This CDR3 is 15 amino acids long. This chain's CDR3 is CASSGTSGGVNEQFF. The CDR3, as DNA: TGTGCCAGCAGCGGGACTAGCGGGGGGGTCAATGAGCAGTTCTTC.

The chain employs TRBV15 and TRBJ1-2, with TRBD1 matching over 7 bases. CDR1 and CDR2 from the germline V gene are LNHNV and YYDKDF (reference sequence). This CDR3 is 17 amino acids long. Losses at the gene ends were 2 bases for V and 4 bases for J; bases not matched to a gene: 13. CDR3 loop: CATSRLNYQGGIYGYTF. The CDR3 DNA reads TGTGCCACCAGCAGACTTAACTATCAGGGGGGTATCTATGGCTACACCTTC.

V is TRBV6-5 and J is TRBJ2-1; 8 bases line up with TRBD2. Germline V gene data show CDR1 as MNHEY and CDR2 as SVGAGI. The CDR3 totals 15 residues. With V trimmed by 6 bases and J by 3 bases, 7 bases remained unmatched. This chain's CDR3 is CASSSPGTSYNEQFF. For the CDR3, the DNA is TGTGCCAGCAGCTCCCCCGGGACTAGCTACAATGAGCAGTTCTTC.

The rearrangement joins TRBV27 to TRBJ2-7; 10 nucleotides agree with TRBD1. Germline CDR1 and CDR2: MNHEY and SMNVEV (reference sequence). V lost 3 bases to trimming and J lost 5 bases; unmatched junction nucleotides: 4. CDR3 length: 14 residues. CDR3 nucleotide sequence: TGTGCCAGCAGTTTGACCGGGACAGGGGACGAGCAGTACTTC. Translating it yields CASSLTGTGDEQYF.

This clone appeared once. The chain couples TRBV27 to TRBJ1-6; weak D call: TRBD1 (6 bases). V lost 3 bases to trimming and J lost 9 bases, with 12 bases between them. The CDR3 runs to 14 residues. CDR1 and CDR2 from the germline V gene are MNHEY and SMNVEV (reference sequence). As DNA, the CDR3 is TGTGCCAGCAGTTTTGGGACATCCTTTTCACCCCTCCACTTT. Its protein product is CASSFGTSFSPLHF.

This clone was counted once. This chain joins TRBV6-5 and TRBJ2-7, with D possibly matching TRBD2 (5 bases). V lost 6 bases and J 3 bases, leaving 12 bases between the germline ends. Germline V gene data show CDR1 as MNHEY and CDR2 as SVGAGI. The CDR3 runs 13 residues. This chain's CDR3 is CASRGGSLYEQYF. Written as DNA, the CDR3 is TGTGCCAGCAGGGGCGGGTCCCTCTACGAGCAGTACTTC.

The genes are TRBV7-2 and TRBJ2-5; D gene ambiguous. V was trimmed by 1 base and J by 5 bases, leaving 8 bases between them. The germline V gene has CDR1 SGHTA and CDR2 FQGNSA. CDR3 length: 13 amino acids. The CDR3: CASSLVQTETQYF. The CDR3 bases are TGTGCCAGCAGCTTAGTACAGACGGAGACCCAGTACTTC.

The rearrangement joins TRBV28 to TRBJ2-7; D possibly corresponds to TRBD1 (5 bases). Germline V gene lookup returns CDR1 MDHEN and CDR2 SYDVKM. The length of the CDR3 is 14 residues. Trimming took 5 bases from V and 2 from J, leaving 13 bases between them. CDR3 sequence: CASSIPTAPYEQYF. The CDR3 DNA reads as TGTGCCAGCAGTATACCGACAGCCCCCTACGAGCAGTACTTC. Looking up the rest from reference TRBV28 and TRBJ2-7 gives the full variable domain: DVKVTQSSRYLVKRTGEKVFLECVQDMDHENMFWYRQDPGLGLRLIYFSYDVKMKEKGDIPEGYSVSREKKERFSLILESASTNQTSMYLCASSIPTAPYEQYFGPGTRLTVT.

As DNA, the CDR3 is TGTGCCAGCAGCAAAAACAGGGACGGCTACACCTTC. This encodes CASSKNRDGYTF. The chain couples TRBV21-1 to TRBJ1-2; the D call of TRBD1 is as the table states it, not checked on the DNA. TRBV21-1 is a listed pseudogene. This CDR3 comprises 12 residues.

This clone turned up a few times. The chain uses TRBV3-1 (or the pseudogene TRBV3-2) and TRBJ2-2, with D possibly being TRBD2 (6 bases). The germline V gene encodes CDR1 LGHDT and CDR2 YNNKEL (reference sequence). The CDR3 is 16 residues long. Between the trimmed V and J ends, which lost 1 base and 4 bases, there was a span of 13 bases. The CDR3 DNA reads TGTGCCAGCAGCCAAGTAGGCGGGACGGGCACCGGGGAGCTGTTTTTT. It translates to CASSQVGGTGTGELFF.